This T cell receptor (beta chain) emerged from a study of identical twins. Healthy Caucasian donors formed the entire cohort. For this clonotype: The antigen is not known.

Findings of the study overall: Memory repertoires showed no such pattern, whereas abundant cord blood beta clonotypes carried fewer insertions.

After template switching added a universal primer site, the resulting cDNA carried unique molecular identifiers. MiXCR, run by TCRdb on the 5' RACE reads, gives a single entry per CDR3 protein. Of 750,000 to 950,000 distinct CDR3 sequences in the sample, 12% were seen once. The CDR3 length is 14 residues. Germline-derived CDR1 and CDR2 are KGHSY and FQNENV. With 2 bases removed from V and 5 bases from J, the gap between germline ends came to 10 bases. These same data were also listed under a study on yellow fever vaccine responses in identical twins.

The chain combines TRBV16 with TRBJ2-1; D is uncertain. The sequencing input was PBMCs. The TCR was taken from a woman under 30 in good health. This CDR3 is CASSQERPHNEQFF. The CDR3 DNA reads as TGTGCCAGCAGCCAAGAGCGACCCCACAATGAGCAGTTCTTC.